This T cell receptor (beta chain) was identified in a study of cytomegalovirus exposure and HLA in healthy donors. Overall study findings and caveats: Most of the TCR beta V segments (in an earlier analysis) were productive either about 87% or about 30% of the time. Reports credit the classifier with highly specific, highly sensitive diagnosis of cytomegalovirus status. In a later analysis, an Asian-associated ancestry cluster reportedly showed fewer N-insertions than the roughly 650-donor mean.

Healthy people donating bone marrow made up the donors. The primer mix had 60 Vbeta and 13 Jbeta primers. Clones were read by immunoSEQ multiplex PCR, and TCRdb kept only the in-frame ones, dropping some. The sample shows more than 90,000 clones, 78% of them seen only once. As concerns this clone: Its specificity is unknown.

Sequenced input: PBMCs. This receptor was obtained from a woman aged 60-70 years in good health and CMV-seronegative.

The CDR3 loop reads CASSLSASGAYYEQYF. CDR3 sequence (DNA): TGTGCCAGCAGTTTATCCGCAAGCGGGGCTTACTACGAGCAGTACTTC. V usage is TRBV27 and J usage is TRBJ2-5, with TRBD2 matching 7 bases. The J call is uncertain, as TRBJ2-7 better fits the DNA end. This CDR3 is 16 amino acids long. CDR1 MNHEY and CDR2 SMNVEV come from the germline V gene (reference sequence).